This is a list of T cell receptor beta chains from one sample in a study of cytomegalovirus exposure and HLA in healthy donors. Using immunoSEQ multiplex PCR, the repertoire was profiled, and TCRdb retains in-frame clones only, with some absent. The sample holds 150,000 to 200,000 clones, 75% to 90% seen once. The sample consisted of PBMCs. These receptors originate from a woman between 18 and 30 years old in good health and CMV-seronegative. CDR3s include the opening cysteine and the closing phenylalanine or tryptophan. D genes are given only for firm matches. Expanded clones get a size class; other rows say once, few or many, or leave the size out.

d_gene | abundance | j_gene | v_gene | CDR3nt | CDR3aa
- | - | TRBJ1-2 | TRBV11-2 | TGTGCCAGCAGCTTATTCGGCAGGGCCGGCTACACCTTC | CASSLFGRAGYTF
TRBD1 | - | TRBJ2-3 | TRBV7-9 | TGTGCCAGCAGCCTAGGCCGGACAGGTACGCAGTATTTT | CASSLGRTGTQYF
TRBD2 | - | TRBJ2-3 | TRBV2 | TGTGCCAGCAGCCAACGACTAGCAGACACAGATACGCAGTATTTT | CASSQRLADTDTQYF
TRBD1 | - | TRBJ1-3 | TRBV11-2 | TGTGCCAGCAGCTCGACAGGGCTGTATGGAAACACCATATATTTT | CASSSTGLYGNTIYF
- | - | TRBJ2-1 | TRBV21-1 | TGTGCCAGCAGCAAAGCGGCCCCGATCCGTCATGGGGGGAATGAGCAGTTCTTC | CASSKAAPIRHGGNEQFF
- | few | TRBJ2-7 | TRBV6-5 | TGTGCCAGCAGTTACTCGATCCGTGCCAGGGTCCTCGAGCAGTACTTC | CASSYSIRARVLEQYF
- | - | TRBJ1-1 | TRBV7-9 | TGTTCCAGCAGTTTGACAGGCGATGAAGCTTTCTTT | CSSSLTGDEAFF
- | - | TRBJ2-1 | TRBV1 | TGCACCAGCAGCTCAGGGTTCTTC | CTSSSGFF
TRBD1 | - | TRBJ1-2 | TRBV5-6 | TGTGCCAGCAGCTTGGGGGACAGGGGGCTCAACTATGGCTACACCTTC | CASSLGDRGLNYGYTF
TRBD1 | - | TRBJ1-2 | TRBV27 | TGTGCCAGCAGCCTGACGACAGGGTCAAAGGATGGCTACACCTTC | CASSLTTGSKDGYTF
- | - | TRBJ1-1 | TRBV18 | TGTGCCAGCTCCCCCTCTAGCGAGAACACTGAAGCTTTCTTT | CASSPSSENTEAFF
TRBD1 | - | TRBJ2-7 | TRBV5-6 | TGTGCCAGCAGCTTGTCAGGGGGCGCTTGGGAGCAGTACTTC | CASSLSGGAWEQYF
- | - | TRBJ1-1 | TRBV29-1 | TGCAGCGTTGAAGCCACCGGGAACCCTACTTCGGGCACTGAAGCTTTCTTT | CSVEATGNPTSGTEAFF
TRBD2 | few | TRBJ2-7 | TRBV11-2 | TGTGCCAGCAGCTCAACTAGCGGGGCCTACGAGCAGTACTTC | CASSSTSGAYEQYF
TRBD1 | - | TRBJ2-1 | TRBV7-9 | TGTGCCAGCAGCCCGCGACAGGGAAGCTCCTACAATGAGCAGTTCTTC | CASSPRQGSSYNEQFF
- | - | TRBJ1-4 | TRBV7-9 | TGTGCCAGCAGCCTCCTCGGGACTAATGAAAAACTGTTTTTT | CASSLLGTNEKLFF
TRBD2 | once | TRBJ2-1 | TRBV5-4 | TGTGCCAGCAGCTGGGGGGGTTTAAGCTCCTACAATGAGCAGTTCTTC | CASSWGGLSSYNEQFF
TRBD1 | once | TRBJ1-2 | TRBV7-9 | TGTGCCAGCAGCCCCTTGACAGGGCCCCAGGATGGCTACACCTTC | CASSPLTGPQDGYTF
TRBD1 | - | TRBJ2-7 | TRBV6-1 | TGTGCCAGCAGTGAGGCCGGGACAGGGGATCACGAGCAGTACTTC | CASSEAGTGDHEQYF
TRBD1 | - | TRBJ1-2 | TRBV19 | TGTGCCAGTAGTGACAGGGGGCGCTTTGGCTACACCTTC | CASSDRGRFGYTF
TRBD1 | - | TRBJ1-1 | TRBV5-4 | TGTGCCAGCAGCATACCGGGACAGGACCCTAACACTGAAGCTTTCTTT | CASSIPGQDPNTEAFF
- | - | TRBJ1-1 | TRBV5-1 | TGCGCCAGCAGCTTGGATGGAGCCTGGGAAGCTTTCTTT | CASSLDGAWEAFF
- | - | TRBJ1-4 | TRBV5-5 | TGTGCCAGCAGCTTGGCTGTTGGTCCCCGGGGAAAACTGTTTTTT | CASSLAVGPRGKLFF
- | - | TRBJ2-6 | TRBV28 | TGTGCCAGCATTCCTACCCAGGGTACTGGGGCCAACGTCCTGACTTTC | CASIPTQGTGANVLTF
TRBD1 | - | TRBJ1-1 | TRBV9 | TGTGCCAGCAGAGCAAACAGGGGAACTGAAGCTTTCTTT | CASRANRGTEAFF
TRBD2 | - | TRBJ2-1 | TRBV7-9 | TGTTCCAGCAGGCGGACTAGCGGTTACAATGAGCAGTTCTTC | CSSRRTSGYNEQFF
TRBD1 | few | TRBJ1-5 | TRBV6-1 | TGTGCCAGCAGTCCGGGGGACAGGTACAATCAGCCCCAGCATTTT | CASSPGDRYNQPQHF
- | - | TRBJ2-1 | TRBV6-1 | TGTGCCACGATACAGGGCTACGGCTCCTACAATGAGCAGTTCTTC | CATIQGYGSYNEQFF
- | - | TRBJ1-1 | TRBV27 | TGTGCCAGCAGTTTATGGGGGGGCTTAGACACTGAAGCTTTCTTT | CASSLWGGLDTEAFF
TRBD1 | once | TRBJ2-2 | TRBV7-3 | TGTGCCAGCAGTCCCCGACAGGGGGTAACCACCGGGGAGCTGTTTTTT | CASSPRQGVTTGELFF
- | once | TRBJ1-6 | TRBV7-3 | TGTGCCAGCAGCTCCCCCTCGCGCACAGAAAATTCACCCCTCCACTTT | CASSSPSRTENSPLHF
- | - | TRBJ1-4 | TRBV28 | TGTGCCAGCAGTCCGATAGGGAGGGCGCCTAATGAAAAACTGTTTTTT | CASSPIGRAPNEKLFF
- | - | TRBJ2-5 | TRBV5-1 | TGCGCCAGCAGCCTAGACCAAGAGACCCAGTACTTC | CASSLDQETQYF
TRBD1 | - | TRBJ1-2 | TRBV9 | TGTGCCAGCAGCGTAGGGCCAGGGGGTAGCTATGGCTACACCTTC | CASSVGPGGSYGYTF
- | - | TRBJ2-1 | TRBV5-5 | TGTGCCAGCAGCTTGGCCGGCGGGGTCACCTACAATGAGCAGTTCTTC | CASSLAGGVTYNEQFF
TRBD1 | - | TRBJ2-1 | TRBV9 | TGTGCCAGCAGCGCCCCCAGGGGGACGCGCAATGAGCAGTTCTTC | CASSAPRGTRNEQFF
TRBD1 | - | TRBJ2-1 | TRBV6-1 | TGTGCCAGCAGCGACAGGGGTTGGGGAAATGAGCAGTTCTTC | CASSDRGWGNEQFF
- | - | TRBJ1-1 | TRBV7-2 | TGTGCCAGCAGCTTAGCACCAGGGGTTCCAGATGAAGCTTTCTTT | CASSLAPGVPDEAFF
TRBD1 | - | TRBJ2-7 | TRBV28 | TGTGCCAGCAGTGGGACAGGGATCGGCGAGCAGTACTTC | CASSGTGIGEQYF
- | - | TRBJ2-5 | TRBV11-1 | TGTGCCAGCAGCTTATTTCTGGGCAGCCAAGAGACCCAGTACTTC | CASSLFLGSQETQYF
- | - | TRBJ1-1 | TRBV9 | TGTGCCAGCAGCGTAGGGCAGAGCGACGAAGCTTTCTTT | CASSVGQSDEAFF
- | - | TRBJ1-1 | TRBV29-1 | TGCAGCGGGCACCCACAGGGTCTGGTCACTGAAGCTTTCTTT | CSGHPQGLVTEAFF
- | - | TRBJ1-5 | TRBV19 | TGTGCCAGTAGCCGGGGACATAGCAATCAGCCCCAGCATTTT | CASSRGHSNQPQHF
- | - | TRBJ2-7 | TRBV18 | TGTGCCAGCTCCCCCACAGGGTCGCGGTACGAGCAGTACTTC | CASSPTGSRYEQYF
TRBD1 | - | TRBJ1-2 | TRBV5-6 | TGTGCCAGCAGCCTACAACAGGGGGCCGATGGCTACACCTTC | CASSLQQGADGYTF
TRBD1 | - | TRBJ2-7 | TRBV27 | TGTGCCAGCAGTTTGGGGGACAGTTCCTACGAGCAGTACTTC | CASSLGDSSYEQYF
TRBD1 | - | TRBJ1-3 | TRBV5-6 | TGTGCCAGCAGCTTGGCCGGGGACAGGGGGCCTGGTGGAAGCACCATATATTTT | CASSLAGDRGPGGSTIYF
TRBD1 | - | TRBJ1-2 | TRBV28 | TGTGCCGGCTGGGACAGCACCTATGGCTACACCTTC | CAGWDSTYGYTF
TRBD1 | - | TRBJ2-3 | TRBV5-1 | TGCGCCAGCAGCTTGTACGGACAGGGGGCAGATACGCAGTATTTT | CASSLYGQGADTQYF
TRBD2 | - | TRBJ2-1 | TRBV2 | TGTGCCAGCAGGGGGACTAGCGGGATAGGTGAGCAGTTCTTC | CASRGTSGIGEQFF
- | - | TRBJ2-7 | TRBV28 | TGTGCCAGCAGTACCCCCACGGAGAGAAAGTACTTC | CASSTPTERKYF
- | - | TRBJ2-1 | TRBV13 | TGTGCCAGCAGCACTGGGGGGGGGCTCGATGAGCAGTTCTTC | CASSTGGGLDEQFF
- | few | TRBJ2-5 | TRBV29-1 | TGCAGCGCTAGGGGGTATGGAGAGACCCAGTACTTC | CSARGYGETQYF